This entry features one T cell receptor beta chain sequence. The antigen remains unidentified. The sample is drawn from a study of shared clonotypes between healthy human individuals. Findings of the study overall: In contrast to clonotypes shared by all four donors, non-shared clonotypes had lower generation probabilities.

The study ran the assay at deep level. Clones were read by immunoSEQ multiplex PCR, and TCRdb kept only the in-frame ones, dropping some. The table lists around 1,000,000 clones, 60% to 80% of them singletons. All donors were Caucasian adults living in Nashville, Tennessee. Memory CD4+ cells were the fraction left after CD45RA+ naive selection. Input material: memory CD4+ T cells from PBMCs. Subset defined: CD45RA-negative fraction. The TCR originated in a man aged 18 to 29 in good health. Some clones in this sample may be carry-over from other donors' samples.

The CDR3 spells CARQNTEAFF. In DNA form, the CDR3 reads TGTGCCAGACAGAACACTGAAGCTTTCTTT. This chain connects TRBV27 to TRBJ1-1; D uncertain. Germline CDR1 reads MNHEY; CDR2 reads SMNVEV (reference sequence). Deletions cut 9 bases from V and 1 base from J, with 3 bases between. The CDR3 spans 10 residues.